Presented here are 5 T cell receptor beta chains from one specimen sequenced in a study of CD8+CD57+ T cells in acquired aplastic anemia (dated by TCRdb to 2017 to 2018). TCRdb lists the instrument as Illumina HiSeq 2000. Genomic DNA served as template for TCR beta VDJ combination and CDR3 sequence profiling. The raw public reads went through TCRdb reprocessing: fastp at Q25, MiXCR clone calling, in-frame beta chains kept. Rows with a matching CDR3 protein are joined into one entry that keeps the most common DNA and genes. Present in this sample are under 200,000 distinct CDR3 sequences, about 64% of which were seen just once. 35% to 50% of the sample comes from the top ten. Sequenced sample: sorted CD4+, CD8+, or CD8+CD57+ T cells (not recorded which) from PBMCs. All receptors come from a human donor in good health.

The chain is built from TRBV9 and TRBJ2-5, with 13 nucleotides matching TRBD2. This CDR3 has 15 amino acids. In germline, CDR1 is SGDLS, CDR2 YYNGEE. V lost 4 bases, J lost 5 bases, and 5 bases stayed unmatched. The DNA for the CDR3 is TGTGCCAGCAGCCTCCGGACTAGCGGGAGTGAGACCCAGTACTTC. It encodes CASSLRTSGSETQYF.

This chain joins TRBV2 and TRBJ1-2; D not resolved. Per germline, CDR1 SNHLY and CDR2 FYNNEI. Trimming left V 7 bases short and J 2 bases short, with 14 bases between. The CDR3 runs to 14 residues. CDR3 loop: CASTLSYLNYGYTF. CDR3 nucleotides: TGTGCCAGCACACTAAGCTACCTCAACTATGGCTACACCTTC.

The chain uses TRBV2 and TRBJ2-7; D is tentatively TRBD1 or TRBD2 (6 bases each). V lost 5 bases and J lost 6, with 17 bases in between. Germline values: CDR1 SNHLY, CDR2 FYNNEI. The CDR3 is 14 amino acids. The CDR3 coding sequence is TGTGCCAGCAGTTTAAGTACCGGGGGCAGCGAGCAGTACTTC. It yields the protein CASSLSTGGSEQYF.

The chain links TRBV24-1 to TRBJ2-5, with TRBD2 identical over 7 bases. This CDR3 contains 17 residues. The V and J ends lost 0 bases and 3 bases, in that order; junction bases with no gene match: 9. Germline CDR1 is KGHDR and CDR2 is SFDVKD. CDR3 sequence reads: CATSDLGRQGGKETQYF. CDR3 in DNA: TGTGCCACCAGTGATTTGGGGCGCCAGGGAGGGAAAGAGACCCAGTACTTC.

This clonotype was seen only a few times. The CDR3 reads CASSLDTNTGELFF. The DNA for the CDR3 is TGCGCCAGCAGCTTGGACACGAACACCGGGGAGCTGTTTTTT. The V and J genes are TRBV5-1 and TRBJ2-2, with D unresolved. Trimming shortened V by 0 bases and J by 0 bases, and 3 bases separated the two germline ends. The CDR3 covers 14 residues. Germline lookup yields CDR1 SGHRS and CDR2 YFSETQ.